The present entry profiles one T cell receptor (beta chain) with its context. No antigen is known for it. This specimen comes from a study of immune evolution from preneoplasia to lung adenocarcinoma. Between the mid-2010s and the late 2010s, patients underwent resection in Japan or China. After pathologic assessment, macro-dissection selected premalignant or tumor cells for extraction. This CDR3 comprises 15 residues. The germline V and J ends were trimmed by 4 bases and 2 bases, with 16 bases remaining between them. Germline V gene data show CDR1 as SGDLS and CDR2 as YYNGEE. The assay was immunoSEQ multiplex PCR, and TCRdb's table has in-frame clones only and misses some. Of fewer than 50,000 clones in the sample, over 75% were seen once. Study-wide findings and caveats: Normal lung had highest clonality; later lesions appeared denser, more diverse.

The sample taken for sequencing was FFPE invasive lung adenocarcinoma tissue. The V and J genes are TRBV9 and TRBJ2-7; D remains ambiguous. The source is a person in their sixties or seventies with lung adenocarcinoma. CDR3 DNA sequence: TGTGCCAGCAGCATTTCCCTGGACCGGACCTACGAGCAGTACTTC. It encodes CASSISLDRTYEQYF.